A selection of T cell receptor beta chains follows, all from one sample in a study of shared clonotypes between healthy human individuals. Sequenced by immunoSEQ multiplex PCR; TCRdb stores in-frame clones only, minus some. The sample has 1.6 million or so clones; more than 95% are singletons. The sample consisted of naive CD4+ T cells sorted from blood. These receptors came from a man aged 25 to 45 in good health. Both conserved end residues are part of each CDR3. D genes are given only for firm matches. The size of a clone is reported for some rows only, either as once, few or many, or as a class for expanded clones.

>TRBJ1-1|TRBV27|-|-
TGTGCCAGCAGTCGAGTCCAGGGGCTTGGTCTTACTGAAGCTTTCTTT
CASSRVQGLGLTEAFF
>TRBJ2-7|TRBV6-1|TRBD2|-
TGTGCCAGCAGTGCCGTAGCGGGAGTTAGATACGAGCAGTACTTC
CASSAVAGVRYEQYF
>TRBJ2-7|TRBV7-2|TRBD2|-
TGTGCCAGCAGGCGGACTAGCGGGATCCGCGAGCAGTACTTC
CASRRTSGIREQYF
>TRBJ2-7|TRBV5-5|TRBD2|once
TGTGCCAGCAACCTTCCCGGGACTAGCTATGGAACGTACGAGCAGTACTTC
CASNLPGTSYGTYEQYF
>TRBJ1-1|TRBV28|-|-
TGTGCCAGCACGGCTTCGGAGGGAGGGACGGACACTGAAGCTTTCTTT
CASTASEGGTDTEAFF
>TRBJ2-7|TRBV19|-|-
TGTGCCAGTAGTCCCCCGGGACGAGAAATCTACGAGCAGTACTTC
CASSPPGREIYEQYF
>TRBJ1-5|TRBV28|-|-
TGTGCCAGCACCCTTCTCTCGGGACAAATTAGCAATCAGCCCCAGCATTTT
CASTLLSGQISNQPQHF
>TRBJ2-2|TRBV5-1|-|-
TGCGCCAGCAGCTTGGCCCGGCAGACCGCCGGGGAGCTGTTTTTT
CASSLARQTAGELFF
>TRBJ2-7|TRBV5-1|-|-
TGCGCCAGCAGCTTGGTGGAAGGGGCCTACGAGCAGTACTTC
CASSLVEGAYEQYF
>TRBJ2-7|TRBV5-1|-|-
TGCGCCAGCAGCAAGGCTGCGGGGCCCTACGAGCAGTACTTC
CASSKAAGPYEQYF
>TRBJ2-1|TRBV27|TRBD2|-
TGTGCCAGCCGAGTGGGACTAGCGGTAGAATACAATGAGCAGTTCTTC
CASRVGLAVEYNEQFF
>TRBJ2-7|TRBV4-3|-|-
TGCGCCAGCAGCCCCCCCCGGGAAGCGACAGAAGGGAATCCCAGCTACGAGCAGTACTTC
CASSPPREATEGNPSYEQYF
>TRBJ1-5|TRBV28|-|-
TGTGCCAGCAGTTTATGGACGGGACAAGGAGGTCAACCCCAGCATTTT
CASSLWTGQGGQPQHF
>TRBJ2-1|TRBV28|-|-
TGTGCCAGCAGTCCCCTTGGTGGCAGGGGCCCTTACAATGAGCAGTTCTTC
CASSPLGGRGPYNEQFF
>TRBJ2-2|TRBV11-2|-|-
TGTGCCAGCTCACGGGGAGATTCGAACACCGGGGAGCTGTTTTTT
CASSRGDSNTGELFF
>TRBJ1-4|TRBV14|-|once
TGTGCCAGCAGCCAACGGTCAGGGGAAAGGGAAAAACTGTTTTTT
CASSQRSGEREKLFF
>TRBJ2-1|TRBV7-6|-|-
TGTGCCAGCAGCATCTCACCCGTTAGATACAATGAGCAGTTCTTC
CASSISPVRYNEQFF
>TRBJ2-7|TRBV6-6|TRBD2|-
TGTGCCAGCAGTCACCCGGGACTACCTCACTACGAGCAGTACTTC
CASSHPGLPHYEQYF
>TRBJ2-7|TRBV30|-|-
TGTGCCTGGGCCGTGTCTCCCATCACTACCGAGCAGTACTTC
CAWAVSPITTEQYF
>TRBJ2-7|TRBV29-1|TRBD2|once
TGCAGCGTCCTAACTAGCGCCTACGAGCAGTACTTC
CSVLTSAYEQYF
>TRBJ1-3|TRBV5-1|-|-
TGCGCCAGCAGCTTGTCGTGGGGAGCTGGCGGAAACACCATATATTTT
CASSLSWGAGGNTIYF
>TRBJ1-3|TRBV6-1|-|-
TGTGCCAGCAGTGAAAAAGGGGCGTACACCATATATTTT
CASSEKGAYTIYF
>TRBJ2-1|TRBV25-1|-|-
TGTGCCAGCAGTGAACCGACTAGTCCTGGTCACAATGAGCAGTTCTTC
CASSEPTSPGHNEQFF
>TRBJ2-5|TRBV9|-|-
TGTGCCAGCAGCGTAGGAAGTTTCCAAGAGACCCAGTACTTC
CASSVGSFQETQYF
>TRBJ2-7|TRBV11-2|-|-
TGTGCCAGCAGCTTAGTAGTCGCATCGAGCTCCTACGAGCAGTACTTC
CASSLVVASSSYEQYF
>TRBJ2-7|TRBV7-8|TRBD2|-
TGTGCCAGCAGCTTAGGGCTAGCGGTATACGAGCAGTACTTC
CASSLGLAVYEQYF
>TRBJ2-3|TRBV28|TRBD2|-
TGTGCCAGCAGTTCGGGACTAGGGGCAGATACGCAGTATTTT
CASSSGLGADTQYF
>TRBJ2-5|TRBV11-2|TRBD1|-
TGTGCCAGCAGCCGACAGGGAGAGACCCAGTACTTC
CASSRQGETQYF
>TRBJ2-7|TRBV18|TRBD1|-
TGTGCCAGTTACCGGGACAGGGGCCCCTACGAGCAGTACTTC
CASYRDRGPYEQYF
>TRBJ2-7|TRBV11-3|TRBD1|-
TGTGCCAGCAGCTCCGTCGGGACAGACTACGAGCAGTACTTC
CASSSVGTDYEQYF
>TRBJ1-5|TRBV29-1|-|-
TGCAGCGTCGGGGGGCTTAATCAGCCCCAGCATTTT
CSVGGLNQPQHF